Below, one T cell receptor (beta chain) is given with its context. V shed 5 bases and J 4 bases; nucleotides not matched to a gene: 3. This CDR3 has 15 residues. Germline lookup yields CDR1 SGHNT and CDR2 YENEEA. This specimen comes from a study of cytomegalovirus exposure and HLA in healthy donors. PCR involved 60 Vbeta and 13 Jbeta primers. Some clones are missing from TCRdb's copy, which holds only in-frame ones; the method was immunoSEQ multiplex PCR. The sample yields approximately 88,000 clones, around 60% seen once. This TCR derives from a man in his sixties in good health and CMV-seronegative. This sequence joins TRBV11-3 and TRBJ2-2; 11 positions agree with TRBD2. The sample was PBMCs. This CDR3 reads CASSQLAGVTGELFF. The CDR3 coding sequence is TGTGCCAGCAGCCAACTAGCGGGGGTCACCGGGGAGCTGTTTTTT. Full variable domain (outside the CDR3, taken from reference TRBV11-3 and TRBJ2-2): EAGVVQSPRYKIIEKKQPVAFWCNPISGHNTLYWYLQNLGQGPELLIRYENEEAVDDSQLPKDRFSAERLKGVDSTLKIQPAELGDSAVYLCASSQLAGVTGELFFGEGSRLTVL.